This T cell receptor beta chain came from a study of beta chain features in type 1 diabetes. Study-wide context: Cells sorted and examined across all samples totaled approximately 100,000,000.

cDNA synthesis used the whole RNA isolate, giving expressed TCRB sequences. Profiling relied on immunoSEQ multiplex PCR, and the TCRdb table lists in-frame clones only, not all of them. The table lists around 330,000 clones, about 10% of them singletons. Germline CDR1 is MNHEY and CDR2 is SMNVEV (reference sequence). Trimming took off 3 bases at V and 0 bases at J, with 6 bases between the two ends. CDR3 length equals 14 residues. Study conclusions and caveats: Equally in patients and controls, PCR might preferentially amplify shorter templates.

With regard to this clone: Its cognate antigen is unknown.

The J gene is TRBJ2-4, the V gene TRBV27; D is unresolved. Material for sequencing was naive CD4+ T cells from blood. This receptor was obtained from a woman in her 30s in good health. The CDR3 is CASSFGLAKNIQYF. The CDR3 DNA sequence: TGTGCCAGCAGTTTCGGTCTAGCCAAAAACATTCAGTACTTC.